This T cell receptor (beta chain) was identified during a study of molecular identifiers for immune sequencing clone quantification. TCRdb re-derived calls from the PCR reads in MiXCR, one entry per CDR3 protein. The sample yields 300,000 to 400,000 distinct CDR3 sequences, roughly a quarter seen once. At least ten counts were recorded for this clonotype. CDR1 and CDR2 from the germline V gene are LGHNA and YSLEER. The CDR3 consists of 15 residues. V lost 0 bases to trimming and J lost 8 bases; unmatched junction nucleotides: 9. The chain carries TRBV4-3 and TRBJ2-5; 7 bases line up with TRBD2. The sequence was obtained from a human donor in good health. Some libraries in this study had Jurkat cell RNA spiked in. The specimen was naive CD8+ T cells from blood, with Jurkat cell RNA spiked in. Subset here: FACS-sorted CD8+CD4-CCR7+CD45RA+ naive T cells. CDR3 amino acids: CASSQDIGLVATQYF. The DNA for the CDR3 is TGCGCCAGCAGCCAAGATATTGGACTAGTGGCAACCCAGTACTTC.